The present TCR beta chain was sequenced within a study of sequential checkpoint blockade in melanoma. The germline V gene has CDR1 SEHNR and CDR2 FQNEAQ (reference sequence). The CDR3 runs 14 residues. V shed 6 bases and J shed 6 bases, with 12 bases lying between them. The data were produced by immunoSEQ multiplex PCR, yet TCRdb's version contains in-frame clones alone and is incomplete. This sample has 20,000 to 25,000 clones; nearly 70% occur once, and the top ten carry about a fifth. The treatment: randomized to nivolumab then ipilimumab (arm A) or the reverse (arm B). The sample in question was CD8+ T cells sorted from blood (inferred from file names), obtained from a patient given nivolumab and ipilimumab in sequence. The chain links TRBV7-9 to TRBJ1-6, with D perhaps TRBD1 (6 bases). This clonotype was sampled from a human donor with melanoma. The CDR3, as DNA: TGTGCCAGCAGGGGGGCGTTGAGTAATTCACCCCTCCACTTT. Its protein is CASRGALSNSPLHF.